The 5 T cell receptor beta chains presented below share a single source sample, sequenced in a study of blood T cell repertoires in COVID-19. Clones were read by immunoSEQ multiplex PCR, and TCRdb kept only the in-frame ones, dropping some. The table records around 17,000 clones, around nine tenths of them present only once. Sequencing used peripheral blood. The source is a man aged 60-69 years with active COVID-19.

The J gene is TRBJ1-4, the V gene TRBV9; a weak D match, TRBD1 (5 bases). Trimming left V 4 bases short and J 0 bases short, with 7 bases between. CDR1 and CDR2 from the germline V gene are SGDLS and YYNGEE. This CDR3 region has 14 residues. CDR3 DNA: TGTGCCAGCAGCCCGACAGCAACTAATGAAAAACTGTTTTTT. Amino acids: CASSPTATNEKLFF.

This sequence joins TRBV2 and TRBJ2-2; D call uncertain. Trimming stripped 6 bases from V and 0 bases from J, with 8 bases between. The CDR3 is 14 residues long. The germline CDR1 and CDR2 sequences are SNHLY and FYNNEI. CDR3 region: CASRGVANTGELFF. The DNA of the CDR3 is TGTGCCAGCAGGGGCGTCGCGAACACCGGGGAGCTGTTTTTT.

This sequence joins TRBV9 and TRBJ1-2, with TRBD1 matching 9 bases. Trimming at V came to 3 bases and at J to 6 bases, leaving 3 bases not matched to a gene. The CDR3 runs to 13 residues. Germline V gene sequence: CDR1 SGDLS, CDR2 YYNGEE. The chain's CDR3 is CASSAQGAHGYTF. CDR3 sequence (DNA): TGTGCCAGCAGCGCACAGGGGGCGCATGGCTACACCTTC.

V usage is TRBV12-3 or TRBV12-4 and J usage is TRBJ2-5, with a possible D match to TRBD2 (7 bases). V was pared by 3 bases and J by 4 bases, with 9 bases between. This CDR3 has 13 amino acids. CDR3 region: CASSLRGRETQYF. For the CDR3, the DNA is TGTGCCAGCAGTTTGCGGGGGCGAGAGACCCAGTACTTC.

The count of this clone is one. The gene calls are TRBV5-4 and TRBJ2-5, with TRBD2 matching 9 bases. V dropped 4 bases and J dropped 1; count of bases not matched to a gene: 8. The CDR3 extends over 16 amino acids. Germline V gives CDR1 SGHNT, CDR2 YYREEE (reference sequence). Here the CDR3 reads CASSRNRGGVQETQYF. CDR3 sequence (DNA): TGTGCCAGCAGCAGAAATCGCGGGGGGGTCCAAGAGACCCAGTACTTC.